The present T cell receptor beta chain was sequenced within a study of blood T cell repertoires in COVID-19 (dated by TCRdb to the early 2020s). Background for the entire study: Samples from collaborators originated in the United States, Italy and Spain and spanned both the acute and convalescent phases of COVID-19. Samples were obtained from the ongoing ImmuneRACE study (first 160 participants) and from over 1,000 subjects provided by 6 global collaborators. The material from the prospective study consisted of cDNA or gDNA derived from T cells, B-cell-depleted T cells, or PBMCs. Sample metadata almost always included a de-identified subject ID, COVID-19 status, age in years and sex. The repertoires were made available in a free public database intended to serve as a resource for research on the immune response to SARS-CoV-2. The dataset comprised deeply sampled blood TCRbeta repertoires from subjects exposed to, actively infected with, or recovered from COVID-19. Where available, HLA class I and class II types were taken from metadata supplied by the sample provider and were not determined by assay-based typing.

What the study reported, not specific to this receptor: Clinical and demographic metadata were provided uncurated, with the amount varying by source and participant.

A note on this clone: Which antigen it targets is not known. No qualities accompany the bases; no much larger clone lies one base away.

Deletion took 2 bases off V and 7 bases off J, with a span of 14 bases between the germline ends. Looking up the germline V gene yields CDR1 MGHRA and CDR2 YSYEKL. There are 14 amino acids in the CDR3, from cysteine to phenylalanine inclusive. This entry keeps only the CDR3 DNA: 42 bases, framed from base 1. TCRbeta CDR3 regions were amplified from genomic DNA by means of the immunoSEQ Assay, a bias-controlled multiplex PCR. The original pipeline was this. Within the assay, amplification of reference gene primers was used to estimate how many nucleated cells each sample contained. To quantify the absolute abundance of each unique TCRbeta CDR3 rearrangement, sequence reads were collapsed and filtered. Productive Simpson clonality was computed per sample as the square root of Simpson's diversity index over productive rearrangements. TCRdb's version of the immuneACCESS table is confined to in-frame rearrangements and falls short of the full clone set. An unresolved V gene accounts for under half of the shortfall where checked; the remainder is of unknown origin. D and trimming were read from the DNA, whereas the V and J calls and clone size are those reported in that table. Across this sample there are 110,000 or so clones, with roughly 80% seen only once. The top ten hold roughly 1.6% of the sample.

Collaborating institutions collected whole blood in K2EDTA tubes following their own protocols. For TCRbeta analysis, collaborator samples were shipped as frozen whole blood, as isolated PBMCs, or as DNA extracted from either sample type. Sequences were obtained from peripheral blood. This TCR derives from a man aged 50-59 years with acute or convalescent COVID-19. This sequence uses TRBV4-1 and TRBJ1-2, with a tentative D gene TRBD1 over 6 matching bases. CDR3 protein: CASSQQQGRGGYTF. Read as DNA, the sequence is TGCGCCAGCAGCCAACAACAGGGTAGGGGTGGCTACACCTTC.